The clone carrying this T cell receptor beta chain has at least ten counts. This sample was taken from a study of response to subunit inactivated influenza vaccine. CDR1 and CDR2 (germline): LGHNA, YSLEER. The CDR3 spans 15 residues. V dropped 0 bases and J dropped 6 bases, with 12 bases sitting between them. Each CDR3 protein is one row after TCRdb ran MiXCR on the RT-PCR reads. This table holds about 170,000 distinct CDR3 sequences, about 12% found once. These records were also assigned to another study, of T cells expressing NK-cell markers. That work states: For TCR beta, cDNA was produced by 5'RACE template switching with UMIs. With respect to HCMV, seven of the eight sequenced donors were seropositive, and one was seronegative.

The V call is TRBV4-3, the J call TRBJ2-1; D is unclear. The material was CD8+ T cells sorted from PBMCs, obtained 11 to 12 days after vaccination. The TCR was taken from a man between 50 and 59 years old who received an inactivated influenza vaccine. The chain's CDR3 is CASSQDLGLSNEQFF. CDR3 DNA sequence: TGCGCCAGCAGCCAAGATTTGGGGTTGAGCAATGAGCAGTTCTTC.